Listed here are 16 T cell receptor beta chains from one sample, sequenced in a study of cytomegalovirus exposure and HLA in healthy donors. Use of 60 Vbeta and 13 Jbeta primers characterized the PCR. Clones were read by immunoSEQ multiplex PCR, and TCRdb kept only the in-frame ones, dropping some. The data hold roughly 140,000 clones, with roughly 82% observed a single time. Sequencing was performed on PBMCs. The source is a man aged 25 to 45 in good health and CMV-seropositive.

This clone was detected only once. This chain joins TRBV4-1 and TRBJ2-7; 8 bases line up with TRBD1. The J segment lost 2 bases and the V segment lost 0 bases, leaving 6 bases of the junction unmatched. The germline V gene has CDR1 MGHRA and CDR2 YSYEKL. This CDR3 is built from 16 residues. The CDR3 loop is CASSQEQRTGTYEQYF. The CDR3 region has the DNA TGCGCCAGCAGCCAAGAGCAGCGGACAGGGACCTACGAGCAGTACTTC.

Only a few counts were recorded for this clone. J is TRBJ2-2 and V is TRBV28; D not resolved. Germline V gene lookup returns CDR1 MDHEN and CDR2 SYDVKM. This CDR3 spans 13 amino acids. Trimming cost V 6 bases and J 6 bases, with 11 bases left between them. The CDR3 spells CASSLRVPGELFF. CDR3 sequence (DNA): TGTGCCAGCAGCTTACGGGTTCCCGGGGAGCTGTTTTTT.

This clone was found a few times. The CDR3 DNA sequence: TGTGCCAGCAGCACCTACACCGGGACAGGGAGAGGCTACACCTTC. As protein: CASSTYTGTGRGYTF. The genes are TRBV9 and TRBJ1-2; 9 nucleotides line up with TRBD1. The germline CDR1 and CDR2 sequences are SGDLS and YYNGEE. V dropped 4 bases and J dropped 8; count of bases not matched to a gene: 12. The CDR3 sequence is 15 residues long.

Within the sample, this clone is medium-sized. This chain uses TRBV27 with TRBJ2-3; tentative D call: TRBD2 (6 bases). The CDR3 is 15 amino acids. Between the trimmed V and J ends, which lost 5 bases and 1 base, there was a span of 13 bases. Germline CDR1 reads MNHEY; CDR2 reads SMNVEV (reference sequence). CDR3 nucleotide sequence: TGTGCCAGCAGTCGTCAGGGAGGAGGCACAGATACGCAGTATTTT. This gives the protein CASSRQGGGTDTQYF.

This clone was recorded once. The V and J genes are TRBV28 and TRBJ2-1, with TRBD1 as a possible D gene (5 bases). V lost 3 bases to trimming and J lost 6 bases, with 9 bases between them. The germline V gene encodes CDR1 MDHEN and CDR2 SYDVKM. The CDR3 sequence is 13 residues long. The CDR3 protein is CASSLQGTNEQFF. As DNA, the CDR3 is TGTGCCAGCAGTTTGCAGGGTACCAATGAGCAGTTCTTC.

J is TRBJ2-1 and V is TRBV30, with 14 bases that match TRBD2. This CDR3 region has 16 residues. Trimming at V came to 2 bases and at J to 8 bases, leaving 8 bases not matched to a gene. Germline CDR1 reads GTSNPN; CDR2 reads SVGIG (reference sequence). The CDR3 is CAWSRGTSGSRDEQFF. The CDR3 DNA is TGTGCCTGGAGTAGAGGGACTAGCGGGAGTCGGGATGAGCAGTTCTTC.

This sequence joins TRBV19 and TRBJ1-2, with 7 bases matching TRBD1. Unmatched junction bases numbered 15, after V lost 4 bases and J lost 4 bases. This CDR3 is built from 17 residues. The germline V gene encodes CDR1 LNHDA and CDR2 SQIVND (reference sequence). The CDR3 loop is CASSSLSGDSFIYGYTF. The CDR3 DNA is TGTGCCAGTAGTAGCCTGTCGGGGGACAGCTTCATCTATGGCTACACCTTC.

The V call is TRBV7-2, the J call TRBJ2-1; TRBD2 aligns across 14 bases. This CDR3 has 17 residues. Per the germline V gene, CDR1 is SGHTA and CDR2 is FQGNSA. V was clipped by 1 base and J by 9 bases; unmatched bases: 8. The chain's CDR3 is CASSLGPGTSGSLEQFF. The CDR3 DNA follows: TGTGCCAGCAGCTTAGGACCCGGGACTAGCGGGAGCCTTGAGCAGTTCTTC.

This rearrangement joins TRBV14 to TRBJ1-2, with D unresolved. This CDR3 contains 16 residues. Trimming took off 2 bases at V and 12 bases at J, with 25 bases between the two ends. Per germline, CDR1 SGHDN and CDR2 FVKESK. The chain's CDR3 is CASSQYLLGNSYLDTF. DNA for the CDR3: TGTGCCAGCAGCCAATATCTTCTCGGGAACTCATATCTGGACACCTTC.

This chain connects TRBV20-1 to TRBJ2-1; no definite D call. Germline-derived CDR1 and CDR2 are DFQATT and SNEGSKA (reference sequence). Deletions cut 4 bases from V and 6 bases from J, with 4 bases between. The CDR3 is 10 amino acids. The CDR3 DNA follows: TGCAGTGCTACATTCAATGAGCAGTTCTTC. It translates to CSATFNEQFF.

V gene TRBV5-5 combines with J gene TRBJ1-3, with D hard to call. This CDR3 contains 15 residues. V was trimmed by 4 bases and J by 0 bases, leaving 11 bases between them. Germline V CDR1 and CDR2: SGHKS, YYEKEE (reference sequence). The CDR3, as DNA: TGTGCCAGCAGCCTGCGAAGACTCTCTGGAAACACCATATATTTT. It translates to CASSLRRLSGNTIYF.

This rearrangement joins TRBV6-6 to TRBJ1-5; 8 bases are a match to TRBD1. CDR1 and CDR2 from the germline V gene are MNHNY and SVGAGI (reference sequence). J gave up 5 bases and V 6 bases, and 9 bases lay outside the gene matches. This CDR3 comprises 15 residues. The CDR3 DNA follows: TGTGCCAGCAGCCGCCTTGGACAGGGCGATCAGCCCCAGCATTTT. Protein product: CASSRLGQGDQPQHF.

The sample holds a few counts of this clone. This chain links TRBV30 with TRBJ2-1; a possible D gene is TRBD2 (6 bases). Germline V lookup: CDR1 GTSNPN, CDR2 SVGIG (reference sequence). V was pared by 2 bases and J by 4 bases, with 15 bases between. The CDR3 runs 15 residues. CDR3 residues: CAWSFPFSGYNEQFF. The CDR3 coding sequence is TGTGCCTGGAGTTTCCCCTTTAGCGGTTACAATGAGCAGTTCTTC.

The chain carries TRBV4-1 and TRBJ2-7; D unresolved. Between the trimmed V and J ends, which lost 3 bases and 2 bases, there was a span of 11 bases. CDR3 length equals 14 residues. CDR1 and CDR2 from the germline V gene are MGHRA and YSYEKL. The chain's CDR3 is CASSQPVPPYEQYF. Here the CDR3 DNA reads TGCGCCAGCAGCCAGCCGGTACCCCCCTACGAGCAGTACTTC.

This sequence joins TRBV6-5 and TRBJ2-2, with a possible D match to TRBD1 (5 bases). This CDR3 comprises 14 residues. V was cut by 5 bases and J by 1 base, with 8 bases left in between. From germline, CDR1 is MNHEY and CDR2 SVGAGI. The CDR3 reads CASSGHVNTGELFF. CDR3 bases: TGTGCCAGCAGTGGACACGTGAACACCGGGGAGCTGTTTTTT.

This chain joins TRBV15 and TRBJ1-4; D remains ambiguous. The CDR3 loop spans 16 amino acids. Germline CDR1 reads LNHNV; CDR2 reads YYDKDF (reference sequence). The germline V and J ends were trimmed by 0 bases and 7 bases, with 15 bases remaining between them. The CDR3 here is CATSRDMNSHFEKLFF. CDR3 DNA sequence: TGTGCCACCAGCAGAGATATGAACAGCCACTTTGAAAAACTGTTTTTT.